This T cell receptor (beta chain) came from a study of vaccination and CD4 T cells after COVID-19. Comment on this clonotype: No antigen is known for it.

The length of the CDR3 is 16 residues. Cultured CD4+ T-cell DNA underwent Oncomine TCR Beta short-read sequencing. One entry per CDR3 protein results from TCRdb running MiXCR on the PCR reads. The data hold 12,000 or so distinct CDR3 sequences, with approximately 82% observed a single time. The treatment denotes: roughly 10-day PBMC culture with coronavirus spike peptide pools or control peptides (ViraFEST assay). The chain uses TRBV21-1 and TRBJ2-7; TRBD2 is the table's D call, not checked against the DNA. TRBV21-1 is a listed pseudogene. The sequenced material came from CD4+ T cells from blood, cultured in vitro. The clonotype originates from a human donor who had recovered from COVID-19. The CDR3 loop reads CASTILTGLAGEVQYF. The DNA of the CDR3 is TGTGCCAGCACCATACTCACGGGACTAGCGGGAGAGGTGCAGTACTTC.